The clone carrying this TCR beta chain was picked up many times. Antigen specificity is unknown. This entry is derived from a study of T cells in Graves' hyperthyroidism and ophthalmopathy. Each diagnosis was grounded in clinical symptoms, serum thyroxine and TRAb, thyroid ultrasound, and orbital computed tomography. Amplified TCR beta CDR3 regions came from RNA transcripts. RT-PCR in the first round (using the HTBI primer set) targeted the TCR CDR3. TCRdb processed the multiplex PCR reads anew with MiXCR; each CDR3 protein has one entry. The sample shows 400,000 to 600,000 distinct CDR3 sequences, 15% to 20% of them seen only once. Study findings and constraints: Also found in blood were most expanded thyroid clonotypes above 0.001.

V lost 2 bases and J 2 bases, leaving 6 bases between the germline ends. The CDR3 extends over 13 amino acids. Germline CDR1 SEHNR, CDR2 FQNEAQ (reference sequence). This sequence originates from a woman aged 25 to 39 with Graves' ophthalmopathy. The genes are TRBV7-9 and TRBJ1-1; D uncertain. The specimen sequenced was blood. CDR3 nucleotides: TGTGCCAGCAGCTTAATGGCCAACACTGAAGCTTTCTTT. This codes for CASSLMANTEAFF. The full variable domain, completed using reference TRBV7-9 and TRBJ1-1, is DTGVSQNPRHKITKRGQNVTFRCDPISEHNRLYWYRQTLGQGPEFLTYFQNEAQLEKSRLLSDRFSAERPKGSFSTLEIQRTEQGDSAMYLCASSLMANTEAFFGQGTRLTVV.